This T cell receptor (beta chain) was obtained from a study of PD-1 blockade in classical Hodgkin lymphoma. Findings and limits, study-wide: Some patients started nivolumab under 1 year after ASCT, and they were excluded. Baseline TCR diversity was reportedly lower in newly diagnosed patients than healthy donors. Complete responders showed a baseline diversity that resembled the diversity of newly diagnosed patients. Significant TCR diversity gains by C4D1 occurred in CD4+ but not CD8+ cells.

This clone came up a few times. Its antigen remains unidentified. The patients all showed relapse after autologous stem cell transplantation, while their brentuximab vedotin exposure varied. The method was immunoSEQ multiplex PCR; TCRdb's version includes in-frame clones alone and lacks a portion of them. The sample lists approximately 150,000 clones; about 81% were seen once. Germline V gene data show CDR1 as PRHDT and CDR2 as FYEKMQ (reference sequence). The CDR3 is 14 amino acids. V lost 5 bases and J 4 bases, leaving 14 bases between the germline ends. The input for sequencing was peripheral blood mononuclear cells (PBMCs), taken before the second cycle of nivolumab. The chain has TRBV13 and TRBJ2-5; D unresolved. The TCR was taken from a human donor with classical Hodgkin lymphoma. The CDR3: CASSLVGTGETQYF. The CDR3 nucleotides are TGTGCCAGCAGCCTAGTGGGAACGGGAGAGACCCAGTACTTC.